This T cell receptor (beta chain) was identified in a study of blood T cells in healthy people across ages (dated by TCRdb to about 2015). Some background on the complete study: Template switching captured roughly one uniquely barcoded TCR beta cDNA molecule per two T cells in model experiments. Age-related changes in TCR beta repertoire diversity were measured in the study by deep sequencing normalized with unique cDNA molecular identifiers. The donors were divided into four age groups: young (average roughly 17 years), middle-aged (about 39), aged (approximately 62) and long-lived (82). To avoid experimental bias, donors of different ages were spread randomly across the sequencing lanes. Using the same blood draw, the study looked at two additional independent replicas of 1 million unique cDNA reads for two donors, one aged 18 to 30 and the other aged 80 or older.

V loses 6 bases of germline sequence and J loses 1 base, and the interval between the two ends is 15 bases. The CDR3 contains 14 residues, cysteine and phenylalanine counted. The sequence is cut down to CDR3 DNA, 42 bases in frame from base 1. Reading the germline V gene (reference sequence) gives CDR1 DFQATT and CDR2 SNEGSKA. Results and caveats for the whole study, not just this receptor: Because the CMV infection status of the donors was unknown, age-related changes in expanded clonotypes may potentially have been confounded. Conclusive comparison of naive and antigen-experienced compartments was prevented by the profiling of bulk unsorted PBMCs. As age increased, observed TCR beta diversity per million T cells dropped in a roughly linear way, and a significant reduction was already evident by age about 36. Estimates of total diversity based on one million sequenced T cells were considered lower bounds and underestimates. A strong correlation was found between observed TCR beta diversity and the percentage of naive T cells measured by flow cytometry. Compared with the aged group, the long-lived group had more naive CD4+ T cells, fewer expanded clones and increased TCR diversity, suggesting age selection.

Receptor amplification or capture employed 5' RACE. Sequencing relied on an Illumina HiSeq 2500. The second PCR ran for roughly 7 to 11 cycles and used a J-beta primer mix along with a sample-barcoded 5' primer. A unique molecular identifier was introduced onto each TCR beta cDNA molecule by a template-switch 5' adaptor carrying 12 random nucleotides. Each sample yielded at least 2.5 million CDR3-containing paired-end reads. First-strand cDNA synthesis was performed from all RNA using the Mint cDNA synthesis kit, with priming by a TRBC-specific oligonucleotide. After uracil-DNA glycosylase treatment, a first 18-cycle PCR used universal primers M1SS and BC2_uni_R on all cDNA. The study's processing was this. Each sample was normalized by randomly selecting 1 million high-quality reads, each carrying a distinct molecular identifier. Reads sharing molecular identifiers were discarded rather than binned into consensus sequences. MiTCR, set to a Q25 quality threshold and the strictest error-elimination algorithm, was used for CDR3 identification, clonotype clustering and error correction. A nonparametric unseen species model with Euler transformation was used to estimate lower-bound total TCR beta diversity. TCRdb reprocessing: public reads trimmed at Q25 with fastp, clones called with MiXCR, in-frame beta chains kept. Duplicate CDR3 protein sequences are folded into a single record with the most common DNA and genes. TCRdb's processing, not the authors' own work, is the source of the V and J calls. The sample has 500,000 to 600,000 distinct CDR3 sequences on record, approximately 27% of them singletons. The ten biggest clones cover less than 20% of the sample.

This clonotype was counted only a few times. Its antigen target is currently unknown. One base away there is no much larger clone; base qualities are not given. The 39 donors, aged roughly 6 to 90 years, were systemically healthy Caucasian individuals from Russia. Roughly 9 milliliters of peripheral blood were drawn from each donor into EDTA-treated Vacutainer tubes. Ficoll-Paque density-gradient centrifugation was used to isolate PBMCs, with at least 6.5 million per sample. Total RNA, at least 6 micrograms per sample, was extracted from PBMCs with Trizol reagent. The percentages of naive CD45RAhigh/CD27high T cells were determined by flow cytometry on a PBMC aliquot from every donor.

What was sequenced was blood. The sequence was obtained from a woman in her 70s in good health. The V and J genes are TRBV20-1 and TRBJ1-1; the D gene is perhaps TRBD1, on 6 matching bases. The DNA sequence is as follows: TGCAGTGCAAACGTACAGGGCCCGAACACTGAAGCTTTCTTT. Translated, it gives CSANVQGPNTEAFF.